This TCR beta chain was obtained from a study of cytomegalovirus exposure and HLA in healthy donors. The study, taken as a whole, reports: Some public TCRs appeared in many individuals, while most sequences were rare.

A multiplex PCR was run with 60 Vbeta primers and 13 Jbeta primers. TCRdb's table, derived via immunoSEQ multiplex PCR, lists solely in-frame clones and lacks some. In the table there are some 140,000 clones, about 74% of which are singletons. Germline V gives CDR1 SNHLY, CDR2 FYNNEI. Trimming pared 3 bases from V and 7 bases from J, leaving 12 bases between. The CDR3 contains 14 residues. Concerning this clone itself: Its antigen is unidentified.

The TCR was taken from a woman aged 40 to 50 in good health and CMV-seronegative. The material sequenced was PBMCs. The gene calls are TRBV2 and TRBJ2-2, with a tentative D call TRBD2 (5 bases). In DNA, the CDR3 is TGTGCCAGCAGTGAGTCTAGCATCGGCGGGGAGCTGTTTTTT. Translation: CASSESSIGGELFF. Variable domain in full (rest from reference TRBV2 and TRBJ2-2): EPEVTQTPSHQVTQMGQEVILRCVPISNHLYFYWYRQILGQKVEFLVSFYNNEISEKSEIFDDQFSVERPDGSNFTLKIRSTKLEDSAMYFCASSESSIGGELFFGEGSRLTVL.